This T cell receptor beta chain originates from a study of read filtering for tumor transcriptome and immune sequencing. Study observations and caveats: Without single-read clonotypes, shared clonotype proportions correlated more between IR-seq and RNA-seq. RNA-seq captured clonotypes less deeply and reliably than IR-seq.

This library used approximately 390 ng RNA and molecular barcoded adaptors spanning alpha/delta and beta/gamma chains. TCRdb fed the reads into MiXCR, producing one record per CDR3 protein. The data contain 75,000 to 95,000 distinct CDR3 sequences, about 22% of them singletons. This clonotype turned up a few times. Its antigen is currently unknown. Every patient had bone marrow sampled while the disease was active. The sample taken for sequencing was a population of CD138-negative cells sorted from bone marrow. This receptor was taken from a donor at least 40 years old with multiple myeloma.

Here the CDR3 DNA reads TGTGCCACCAGCAGAGATTTCGGCGTCCCGGGAAGAGGGGCCAACGTCCTGACTTTC. Its translation: CATSRDFGVPGRGANVLTF. The chain links TRBV15 to TRBJ2-6; a possible D gene is TRBD2 (5 bases). V was clipped by 0 bases and J by 4 bases, with 19 bases between them. Germline assignment: CDR1 LNHNV and CDR2 YYDKDF (reference sequence). There are 19 residues in the CDR3.